The next 3 T cell receptor beta chains were all read from a single sample in a study of OX40 agonist ivuxolimab in advanced cancers. Assay used: immunoSEQ multiplex PCR; TCRdb lists only in-frame clones, some missing. This repertoire shows 60,000 or so clones, approximately 84% found once; its top ten account for around 2%. Sequenced here: CD4+ or CD8+ T cells sorted from blood, sampled in a trial of the OX40 agonist ivuxolimab. These receptors were obtained from an adult with an advanced solid tumor such as melanoma, head and neck, liver or kidney cancer.

This chain uses TRBV10-3 with TRBJ2-7, with D tentatively TRBD1 (5 bases). Deletions cut 0 bases from V and 3 bases from J, with 12 bases between. Per germline, CDR1 ENHRY and CDR2 SYGVKD. The CDR3 loop spans 15 amino acids. The CDR3 spells CAISESNDRSYEQYF. In DNA, the CDR3 is TGTGCCATCAGTGAGTCGAACGACAGAAGCTACGAGCAGTACTTC.

The chain joins TRBV5-8 to TRBJ1-5; no clear D gene. V lost 0 bases and J lost 0, with 7 bases in between. The CDR3 spans 15 residues. Per the germline V gene, CDR1 is SGHTS and CDR2 is YDEGEE. The CDR3 DNA reads as TGTGCCAGCAGCTTGGAGGGTTATAGCAATCAGCCCCAGCATTTT. Protein product: CASSLEGYSNQPQHF.

This clone has just one count. No conserved phenylalanine or tryptophan ends this CDR3, so it is likely a read error. The chain combines TRBV5-6 with TRBJ1-2; 10 bases align to TRBD1. The CDR3 covers 14 residues. CDR1 and CDR2 (germline): SGHDT, YYEEEE. V trimming: 4 bases; J trimming: 5 bases; junction bases outside the gene matches: 5. The CDR3: CASSQGQGRYGYTL. Here the CDR3 DNA reads TGTGCCAGCAGCCAGGGACAGGGGAGATATGGCTACACCCTC.